The rows below give T cell receptor beta chains drawn from one sample of a study of T cells expressing NK-cell markers. TCRdb reprocessed the 5' RACE reads; each CDR3 protein has one entry and no DNA is given. The sample includes 150,000 or so distinct CDR3 sequences. Sample: blood T cells: a sorted CD56 or NKG2C T cell subset, CD4+ or CD8+ T cells, or bulk PBMC T cells (not recorded which). The receptors were sampled from a woman in her fifties or sixties in good health. Each CDR3 is given with its conserved first and last residue.

TRBV5-6	13	TRBJ2-5	CASSLGQQETQYF
TRBV29-1	11	TRBJ1-1	CSGYSALEAFF
TRBV9	14	TRBJ2-7	CASSVVAGGVEQYF
TRBV7-8	15	TRBJ1-5	CASSSAGTGVQPQHF
TRBV6-6	11	TRBJ2-7	CGKRLTYEQYF
TRBV7-6	11	TRBJ2-1	CAVGSDNEQFF
TRBV5-6	15	TRBJ1-2	CASSPTGGIGYGYTF
TRBV9	16	TRBJ2-7	CASSVEGGREYYEQYF
TRBV4-2	19	TRBJ2-1	CASSQQRGTGGRNHNEQFF
TRBV12-3/TRBV12-4	14	TRBJ2-1	CASSPGTGFNEQFF
TRBV5-6	14	TRBJ2-2	CASSLNPTTGELFF
TRBV4-1	15	TRBJ1-5	CASSQEFQTNQPQHF
TRBV7-3	16	TRBJ2-1	CASSSKTSSVTNEQFF
TRBV7-9	12	TRBJ2-7	CASTGRAYEQYF
TRBV4-1	15	TRBJ1-2	CASSQLSRAVYGYTF
TRBV6-5	14	TRBJ1-1	CASRPNRADTEAFF
TRBV7-9	15	TRBJ2-7	CASSLWDRLDDEQYF
TRBV10-1	14	TRBJ2-7	CASSESLRGNEQYF
TRBV25-1	15	TRBJ2-5	CASSGLAGGQETQYF
TRBV27	15	TRBJ1-5	CASSPVGASNQPQHF
TRBV11-2	14	TRBJ2-1	CASSPTGGNNEQFF
TRBV6-2/TRBV6-3	14	TRBJ2-1	CASSQSGTGNEQFF
TRBV7-8	19	TRBJ2-6	CASSLFVGQPNSGANVLTF
TRBV27	16	TRBJ2-4	CASSPLGPLAKNIQYF